This T cell receptor beta chain was identified during a study of shared clonotypes between healthy human individuals. Study-level findings and limits: Clonotype sharing across donors was expected to vary with sequencing depth. Although depth was large, rarefaction showed that sequencing of the sorted subsets was incomplete. Non-shared clonotypes had lower generation probabilities than those shared by all four donors.

200 to 250 ng DNA, around 30,000 T cell genomes, went into each sorted-subset replicate PCR. Sequencing was performed with immunoSEQ multiplex PCR; in TCRdb, only in-frame clones are kept and a portion is missing. In the table there are about 2 million clones, 95% of which are singletons. Points on this clone: Its matching antigen is unknown.

V shed 1 base and J shed 0 bases, with 19 bases lying between them. The CDR3 covers 20 residues. Germline CDR1 LGHNT, CDR2 FRNRAP. V gene TRBV12-5 combines with J gene TRBJ1-6; TRBD1 might be the D (5 bases). This TCR came from a man aged 18-30 years in good health. Sequencing was carried out using naive CD4+ T cells sorted from blood. The subset: CD45RA+ positively selected. The DNA of the CDR3 is TGTGCTAGTGGTTTGGGGCAACTTCGGGACTCGAGCTCCTATAATTCACCCCTCCACTTT. Translating it yields CASGLGQLRDSSSYNSPLHF.